This TCR beta chain stems from a study of blood T cell repertoires in COVID-19 (dated by TCRdb to the early 2020s). Notes on the research overall: Samples from collaborators originated in the United States, Italy and Spain and spanned both the acute and convalescent phases of COVID-19. The repertoires were released in a freely available public database intended as a resource for research on the immune response to SARS-CoV-2. The material from the prospective study consisted of cDNA or gDNA derived from T cells, B-cell-depleted T cells, or PBMCs. The dataset comprised deeply sampled blood TCRbeta repertoires from subjects exposed to, actively infected with, or recovered from COVID-19. HLA class I and class II types, where available, came from metadata supplied by the sample provider rather than from assay-based typing. A de-identified subject ID, COVID-19 status, age in years and sex were almost always included in the sample metadata. The samples were drawn from the first 160 participants of the ongoing ImmuneRACE study and from over a thousand subjects provided by 6 global collaborators. Study-wide conclusions, independent of this receptor: The quantity of clinical and demographic metadata differed by source and by participant and was supplied without curation.

Via the germline V gene (reference sequence), CDR1 is SEHNR and CDR2 FQNEAQ. Between the V and J ends, shortened by 5 bases and 1 base respectively, the junction contains 17 bases. The CDR3 runs 16 amino acids, cysteine and phenylalanine included. Of all the DNA, just the CDR3 is kept, 48 bases in frame from base 1. TCRbeta CDR3 regions were amplified from genomic DNA using the immunoSEQ Assay, a bias-controlled multiplex PCR. The published analysis was carried out like this. The number of nucleated cells in each sample was estimated from the amplification of reference gene primers within the assay. To quantify the absolute abundance of each unique TCRbeta CDR3 rearrangement, sequence reads were collapsed and filtered. For each sample, productive Simpson clonality was calculated by taking the square root of Simpson's diversity index across productive rearrangements. TCRdb obtained this table from immuneACCESS and retained in-frame rearrangements with V and J assigned. These tables miss some clones; where compared with another copy, unresolved V genes account for less than half of the shortfall, and the remainder is unexplained. That table supplies the V and J calls and clone size; D and trimming were determined from the DNA. The sample profile shows roughly 500,000 clones; 80% to 90% of them were found once. More than 3% of the sample rests with the top ten.

As concerns this clone: The antigen this receptor binds is unknown. No qualities accompany the bases; no much larger clone lies one base away.

The collaborating institutions used their own protocols to collect whole blood in K2EDTA tubes. For TCRbeta analysis, collaborator samples were shipped as frozen whole blood, as isolated PBMCs, or as DNA extracted from either sample type. Source material: peripheral blood. This clonotype was obtained from a human donor in a cohort sampled during active COVID-19. The V gene is TRBV7-9 and the J gene is TRBJ2-5; TRBD1 is a weak D gene call, 5 bases matching. The CDR3 reads CASSRNQGTLQETQYF. The nucleotide sequence reads as follows: TGTGCCAGCAGCCGAAACCAGGGAACCCTCCAAGAGACCCAGTACTTC. Joined to the reference TRBV7-9 and TRBJ2-5 proteins, this CDR3 gives the full variable domain: DTGVSQNPRHKITKRGQNVTFRCDPISEHNRLYWYRQTLGQGPEFLTYFQNEAQLEKSRLLSDRFSAERPKGSFSTLEIQRTEQGDSAMYLCASSRNQGTLQETQYFGPGTRLLVL.